Listed below are T cell receptor beta chains from one sample, sequenced in a study of OX40 agonist ivuxolimab in advanced cancers. Clones were sequenced by immunoSEQ multiplex PCR, and TCRdb holds only the in-frame ones, with some missing. The sample has approximately 72,000 clones; almost 90% are singletons. The input for sequencing was CD4+ or CD8+ T cells sorted from blood, taken in a trial of the OX40 agonist ivuxolimab. The receptors were gathered from an adult with an advanced solid tumor such as melanoma, head and neck, liver or kidney cancer. Both conserved end residues are part of each CDR3. The order of the fields is V gene, J gene, D gene, clone size, CDR3 protein, CDR3 DNA. The D gene is left open where the match is weak. Clone size is stated in some rows and not others, as once, few, many or a class when expanded.

v_call: TRBV10-2; j_call: TRBJ1-5; d_call: .; clone_size: .; cdr3_aa: CASSGGIGQPQHF; cdr3_nt: TGCGCCAGCAGTGGGGGAATAGGTCAGCCCCAGCATTTT
v_call: TRBV28; j_call: TRBJ2-7; d_call: .; clone_size: once; cdr3_aa: CASSLSGYEQYF; cdr3_nt: TGTGCCAGCAGCCTAAGCGGGTACGAGCAGTACTTC
v_call: TRBV7-8; j_call: TRBJ2-7; d_call: TRBD1; clone_size: .; cdr3_aa: CASSLVSFEQGFYEQYF; cdr3_nt: TGTGCCAGCAGCTTAGTGTCTTTCGAACAGGGGTTTTACGAGCAGTACTTC
v_call: TRBV30; j_call: TRBJ1-5; d_call: .; clone_size: .; cdr3_aa: CAWSADTNQPQHF; cdr3_nt: TGTGCCTGGAGCGCGGACACGAATCAGCCCCAGCATTTT
v_call: TRBV21-1; j_call: TRBJ2-1; d_call: .; clone_size: once; cdr3_aa: CASSPTVASGTKKSIYNEQFF; cdr3_nt: .
v_call: TRBV19; j_call: TRBJ2-6; d_call: .; clone_size: .; cdr3_aa: CASSIVSSGANVLTF; cdr3_nt: TGTGCCAGTAGTATTGTCAGCTCTGGGGCCAACGTCCTGACTTTC
v_call: TRBV28; j_call: TRBJ2-5; d_call: TRBD1; clone_size: .; cdr3_aa: CASRSGQGDTQYF; cdr3_nt: TGTGCCAGCAGATCTGGACAGGGCGATACCCAGTACTTC
v_call: TRBV30; j_call: TRBJ1-2; d_call: .; clone_size: .; cdr3_aa: CAWSVGISGKGYTF; cdr3_nt: TGTGCCTGGAGTGTAGGAATATCGGGTAAAGGCTACACCTTC
v_call: TRBV28; j_call: TRBJ1-1; d_call: TRBD1; clone_size: .; cdr3_aa: CASSFLTGVGDTEAFF; cdr3_nt: TGTGCCAGCAGTTTCCTGACAGGGGTTGGGGACACTGAAGCTTTCTTT
v_call: TRBV25-1; j_call: TRBJ1-1; d_call: TRBD1; clone_size: .; cdr3_aa: CASSVGGDRGAFF; cdr3_nt: TGTGCCAGCAGTGTTGGAGGAGACAGGGGGGCTTTCTTT
v_call: TRBV2; j_call: TRBJ2-1; d_call: TRBD2; clone_size: .; cdr3_aa: CASKRGEDYNEQFF; cdr3_nt: TGTGCCAGCAAGCGGGGGGAAGACTACAATGAGCAGTTCTTC
v_call: TRBV7-2; j_call: TRBJ1-5; d_call: .; clone_size: once; cdr3_aa: CASSLSQGGQPQHF; cdr3_nt: TGTGCCAGCAGCTTATCACAGGGAGGTCAGCCCCAGCATTTT
v_call: TRBV27; j_call: TRBJ2-2; d_call: TRBD2; clone_size: .; cdr3_aa: CASSLAGGLAGELFF; cdr3_nt: TGTGCCAGCAGTTTAGCGGGGGGGCTGGCCGGGGAGCTGTTTTTT
v_call: TRBV7-2; j_call: TRBJ2-7; d_call: .; clone_size: .; cdr3_aa: CASSLRTTDYEQYF; cdr3_nt: TGTGCCAGCAGCTTAAGGACTACCGACTACGAGCAGTACTTC
v_call: TRBV7-9; j_call: TRBJ1-4; d_call: .; clone_size: .; cdr3_aa: CASSYLTAQLFF; cdr3_nt: TGTGCCAGCAGTTACTTGACGGCCCAACTGTTTTTT
v_call: TRBV2; j_call: TRBJ1-2; d_call: .; clone_size: .; cdr3_aa: CASSDGQPTDYGYTF; cdr3_nt: TGTGCCAGCAGTGACGGGCAGCCAACAGACTATGGCTACACCTTC
v_call: TRBV19; j_call: TRBJ2-4; d_call: .; clone_size: .; cdr3_aa: CASSAGQTNIQYF; cdr3_nt: TGTGCCAGTAGTGCCGGACAGACAAACATTCAGTACTTC
v_call: TRBV6-1; j_call: TRBJ2-4; d_call: TRBD2; clone_size: .; cdr3_aa: CASSEVGAGVNIQYF; cdr3_nt: TGTGCCAGCAGTGAAGTGGGAGCGGGAGTAAACATTCAGTACTTC
v_call: TRBV2; j_call: TRBJ1-1; d_call: .; clone_size: .; cdr3_aa: CASKRTQSNTEAFF; cdr3_nt: TGTGCCAGCAAACGAACACAATCGAACACTGAAGCTTTCTTT
v_call: TRBV29-1; j_call: TRBJ1-2; d_call: TRBD1; clone_size: .; cdr3_aa: CSVKGQGTRTGYTF; cdr3_nt: TGCAGCGTGAAGGGACAGGGGACCCGCACGGGCTACACCTTC
v_call: TRBV7-8; j_call: TRBJ2-7; d_call: .; clone_size: .; cdr3_aa: CASSLHLAREQYF; cdr3_nt: TGTGCCAGCAGCTTACATCTAGCTCGCGAGCAGTACTTC
v_call: TRBV4-3; j_call: TRBJ2-1; d_call: TRBD2; clone_size: .; cdr3_aa: CASSQEGPPSGRAVEQFF; cdr3_nt: TGCGCCAGCAGCCAAGAGGGTCCCCCTAGCGGGAGGGCCGTTGAGCAGTTCTTC
v_call: TRBV2; j_call: TRBJ2-1; d_call: .; clone_size: .; cdr3_aa: CASSVLEQFF; cdr3_nt: TGTGCCAGCAGTGTTCTCGAGCAGTTCTTC
v_call: TRBV7-3; j_call: TRBJ2-3; d_call: .; clone_size: .; cdr3_aa: CASSPQAAGLPHTQYF; cdr3_nt: TGTGCCAGCAGCCCTCAAGCGGCGGGGCTGCCCCATACGCAGTATTTT
v_call: TRBV4-2; j_call: TRBJ2-1; d_call: .; clone_size: .; cdr3_aa: CASSQDRSIQHNEQFF; cdr3_nt: TGTGCCAGCAGCCAAGATCGCTCAATTCAGCACAATGAGCAGTTCTTC